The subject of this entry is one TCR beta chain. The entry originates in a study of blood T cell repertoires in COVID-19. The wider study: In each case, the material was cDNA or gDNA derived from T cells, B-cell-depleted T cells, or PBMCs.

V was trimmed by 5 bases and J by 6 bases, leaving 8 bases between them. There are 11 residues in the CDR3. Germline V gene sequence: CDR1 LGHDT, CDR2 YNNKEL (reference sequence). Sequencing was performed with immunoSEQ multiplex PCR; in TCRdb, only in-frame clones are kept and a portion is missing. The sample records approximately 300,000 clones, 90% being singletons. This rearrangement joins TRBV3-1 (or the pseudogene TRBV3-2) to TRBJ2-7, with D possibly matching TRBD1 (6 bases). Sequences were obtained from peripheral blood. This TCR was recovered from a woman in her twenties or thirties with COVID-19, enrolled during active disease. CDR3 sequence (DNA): TGTGCCAGCAGCGACAGGCTCGAGCAGTACTTC. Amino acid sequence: CASSDRLEQYF.